The source of this T cell receptor (beta chain) is a study of shared clonotypes between healthy human individuals. Study-wide results and limits: Estimated clonotype richness was generally higher in naive than memory subsets.

Researchers ran the assay at a deep level. Across several immunoSEQ plates, the genomic DNA of each subset was split evenly. In the original workflow: ImmunoSEQ sequences covered only the junction and lacked quality scores; filtering therefore differed. Here immunoSEQ multiplex PCR was the method, and the copy in TCRdb shows in-frame clones only, minus some. For V, J and clone size, that table is used; D and trimming come from the DNA. The sample has more than 2 million clones, over 85% seen once. Naive CD8 cells lacked CD45RO and underwent positive selection for CCR7, leaving out terminally differentiated effector memory CD45RA+ cells. Notes on this clone: No antigen is known for it.

Trimming removed 5 bases from V and 6 bases from J, with 13 bases in between. Germline assignment: CDR1 MNHEY and CDR2 SMNVEV (reference sequence). The CDR3 contains 14 residues. This receptor was identified in a man aged 18 to 35 in good health. Some clones in this sample may be carry-over from other donors' samples. Sequencing used naive CD8+ T cells from PBMCs. This rearrangement joins TRBV27 to TRBJ2-2, with no clear D. CDR3 amino acids: CASSRPVSPGELFF. CDR3 DNA: TGTGCCAGCAGTAGACCTGTCTCGCCCGGGGAGCTGTTTTTT.